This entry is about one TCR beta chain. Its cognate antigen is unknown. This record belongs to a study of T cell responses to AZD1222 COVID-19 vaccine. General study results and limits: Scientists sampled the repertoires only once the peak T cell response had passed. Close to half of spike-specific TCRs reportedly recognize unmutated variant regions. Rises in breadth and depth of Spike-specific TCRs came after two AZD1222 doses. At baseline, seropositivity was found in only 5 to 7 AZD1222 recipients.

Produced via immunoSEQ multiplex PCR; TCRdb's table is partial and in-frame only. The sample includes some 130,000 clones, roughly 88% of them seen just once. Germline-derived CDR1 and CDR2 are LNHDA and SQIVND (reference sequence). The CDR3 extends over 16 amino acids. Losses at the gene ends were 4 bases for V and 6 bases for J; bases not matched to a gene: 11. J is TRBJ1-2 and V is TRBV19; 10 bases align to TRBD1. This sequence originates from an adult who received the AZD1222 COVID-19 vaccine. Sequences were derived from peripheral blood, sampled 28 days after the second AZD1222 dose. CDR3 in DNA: TGTGCCAGTAGTAGGCGACAGGGGGCGAATGTCGATGGCTACACCTTC. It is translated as CASSRRQGANVDGYTF.